This T cell receptor (beta chain) was sequenced in a study of T cell changes during pregnancy in multiple sclerosis. The data were produced by immunoSEQ multiplex PCR, yet TCRdb's version contains in-frame clones alone and is incomplete. Among more than 80,000 clones, roughly 92% were seen once, and the ten largest hold around 1.5%. The CDR3 has 14 residues. V lost 0 bases to trimming and J lost 4 bases; unmatched junction nucleotides: 1. Germline V gene lookup returns CDR1 SGHRS and CDR2 YFSETQ. The chain combines TRBV5-1 with TRBJ2-3; 8 positions match TRBD2. The TCR was taken from a female donor with multiple sclerosis, enrolled in a pregnancy study. Sequences were derived from peripheral blood, sampled after pregnancy. The chain's CDR3 is CASSLAGGPDTQYF. DNA for the CDR3: TGCGCCAGCAGCTTGGCGGGAGGGCCAGATACGCAGTATTTT. Filled out from reference TRBV5-1 and TRBJ2-3, the complete variable domain reads KAGVTQTPRYLIKTRGQQVTLSCSPISGHRSVSWYQQTPGQGLQFLFEYFSETQRNKGNFPGRFSGRQFSNSRSEMNVSTLELGDSALYLCASSLAGGPDTQYFGPGTRLTVL.